A selection of T cell receptor beta chains follows, all from one sample in a study of shared clonotypes between healthy human individuals. Method: immunoSEQ multiplex PCR; TCRdb's copy keeps in-frame clones and lacks some. The sample consists of millions of clones, roughly 95% of them appearing once. The specimen sequenced was naive CD4+ T cells sorted from blood. The receptor set was obtained from a man aged 18 to 29 in good health. The CDR3 runs from the conserved cysteine through the conserved F or W. Each record gives: clone size, J gene, V gene, D gene, CDR3 DNA, CDR3 protein. The D gene is left open where the match is weak. Where a row states a size, it is once, few, many or the class of an expanded clone; other rows omit it.

NA TRBJ1-3 TRBV18 NA TGTGCCAGCTCACTATCAGGGACGGCTGGAAACACCATATATTTT CASSLSGTAGNTIYF
few TRBJ2-1 TRBV2 NA TGTGCCAGCACCGACCTCCAAACGGAGCAGTTCTTC CASTDLQTEQFF
NA TRBJ1-1 TRBV27 NA TGTGCCAGCAGTTGGGGGACGGTAAAGAACACTGAAGCTTTCTTT CASSWGTVKNTEAFF
NA TRBJ2-1 TRBV11-3 NA TGTGCCAGCAGCTCCTCCAAGGGCCTATTAACTGAGCAGTTCTTC CASSSSKGLLTEQFF
NA TRBJ1-1 TRBV18 TRBD1 TGTGCCAGCTCACCCCGGGACAGAGTATTGAACACTGAAGCTTTCTTT CASSPRDRVLNTEAFF
NA TRBJ1-3 TRBV27 TRBD1 TGTGCCAGCAGTCTCCTCCCCCCTGGACAGGGAGCTGGAAACACCATATATTTT CASSLLPPGQGAGNTIYF
NA TRBJ1-6 TRBV28 NA TGTGCCAGCAGTTTTAATTCACCCCTCCACTTT CASSFNSPLHF
NA TRBJ2-1 TRBV11-2 NA TGTGCCAGCAGCTTAGATCCGGCTAGAGGGGTATATAATGAGCAGTTCTTC CASSLDPARGVYNEQFF
NA TRBJ2-3 TRBV20-1 NA TGCAGTGCTCAAAACACAGATACGCAGTATTTT CSAQNTDTQYF
NA TRBJ2-5 TRBV5-6 TRBD2 TGTGCCAGCAGCCGCGTAGCGGGTGCCCTCAGCCGGGAGGCCCAGTACTTC CASSRVAGALSREAQYF
NA TRBJ2-2 TRBV18 NA TGTGCCAGCTCACAAATAAGTCCGGTGAACACCGGGGAGCTGTTTTTT CASSQISPVNTGELFF